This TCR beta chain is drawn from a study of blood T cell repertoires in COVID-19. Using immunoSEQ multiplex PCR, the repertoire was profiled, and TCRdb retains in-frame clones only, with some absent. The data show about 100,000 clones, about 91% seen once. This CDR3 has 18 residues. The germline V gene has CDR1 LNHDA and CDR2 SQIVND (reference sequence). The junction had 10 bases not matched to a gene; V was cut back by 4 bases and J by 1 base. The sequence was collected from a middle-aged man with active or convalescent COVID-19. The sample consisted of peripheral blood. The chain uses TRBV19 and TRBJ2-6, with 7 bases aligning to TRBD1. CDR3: CASSKKRDRLSGANVLTF. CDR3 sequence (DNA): TGTGCCAGTAGTAAGAAACGGGACAGACTATCTGGGGCCAACGTCCTGACTTTC.